This is a list of T cell receptor beta chains from one sample in a study of control samples from healthy donors and cancer patients. Only in-frame clones appear in the TCRdb table, and some are missing; sequencing was by immunoSEQ multiplex PCR. The sample holds about 29,000 clones, about 90% seen once. The sample taken for sequencing was formalin-fixed, paraffin-embedded tissue. These receptors came from a female donor with melanoma. Each CDR3 is given with its conserved first and last residue. The D gene is left open where the match is weak.

D gene: .
J gene: TRBJ1-3
V gene: TRBV2
CDR3 protein: CASSQFDAASGNTIYF

D gene: TRBD2
J gene: TRBJ2-1
V gene: TRBV7-9
CDR3 protein: CASSSLGGAGGRYNEQFF

D gene: TRBD2
J gene: TRBJ2-1
V gene: TRBV5-1
CDR3 protein: CASSPTTSGRVHEQFF

D gene: .
J gene: TRBJ1-6
V gene: TRBV18
CDR3 protein: CASSPSSYNSPLHF

D gene: .
J gene: TRBJ2-3
V gene: TRBV19
CDR3 protein: CASTPGLTDTQYF

D gene: .
J gene: TRBJ1-1
V gene: TRBV14
CDR3 protein: CASSQDIGRRSKAFF

D gene: TRBD1
J gene: TRBJ2-7
V gene: TRBV7-9
CDR3 protein: CASSLFSGTGTYEQYF

D gene: TRBD2
J gene: TRBJ2-3
V gene: TRBV7-2
CDR3 protein: CASSFLLAGSTDTQYF

D gene: .
J gene: TRBJ1-1
V gene: TRBV4-3
CDR3 protein: CASSQDWSTEAFF

D gene: .
J gene: TRBJ2-7
V gene: TRBV7-2
CDR3 protein: CASSSHVARDEQYF

D gene: .
J gene: TRBJ1-5
V gene: TRBV2
CDR3 protein: CASSADSNQPQHF

D gene: .
J gene: TRBJ2-1
V gene: TRBV10-2
CDR3 protein: CASSEFQGRQFF

D gene: TRBD1
J gene: TRBJ1-5
V gene: TRBV5-6
CDR3 protein: CASKQGADSNQPQHF

D gene: .
J gene: TRBJ1-6
V gene: TRBV25-1
CDR3 protein: CASSPTTMGGAPLHF

D gene: .
J gene: TRBJ2-2
V gene: TRBV5-1
CDR3 protein: CASRPLPGELFF

D gene: .
J gene: TRBJ1-1
V gene: TRBV6-2/TRBV6-3
CDR3 protein: CASSSGHMNTEAFF

D gene: .
J gene: TRBJ2-1
V gene: TRBV11-3
CDR3 protein: CASSLDSQYNEQFF